A selection of T cell receptor beta chains follows, all from one sample in a study of shared T cell receptors in the human thymus. Profiled with immunoSEQ multiplex PCR; TCRdb holds only in-frame clones, not every one. This table has over 450,000 clones, approximately 80% appearing once. A further study also used this sample, focusing on human thymus T cells.

The specimen was thymocytes. The receptors were sampled from a boy under three years old with a congenital heart defect. Both conserved end residues are part of each CDR3. D genes are given only for firm matches. Size values are once, few and many counts, or a class for expanded clones, and some rows have none.

>TRBJ2-5|TRBD2|.|TRBV13
CASSPRTSGGETQYF
TGTGCCAGCAGCCCACGGACTAGCGGGGGAGAGACCCAGTACTTC
>TRBJ2-4|TRBD1|.|TRBV30
CAWTRQGAPQYF
TGTGCCTGGACCCGGCAGGGGGCACCTCAGTACTTC
>TRBJ2-7|TRBD1|.|TRBV27
CASSSRQGANYEQYF
TGTGCCAGCAGTTCCCGACAGGGGGCGAACTACGAGCAGTACTTC
>TRBJ1-4|.|.|TRBV5-6
CASSLGYNEKLFF
TGTGCCAGCAGCTTGGGCTACAATGAAAAACTGTTTTTT
>TRBJ2-1|TRBD2|.|TRBV7-6
CASSFILAGDLGVSYNEQFF
TGTGCCAGCAGCTTTATACTAGCGGGAGACTTAGGAGTTTCCTACAATGAGCAGTTCTTC
>TRBJ2-7|.|.|TRBV6-5
CASTRWESPYEQYF
TGTGCCAGCACAAGGTGGGAGTCTCCCTACGAGCAGTACTTC
>TRBJ2-4|.|.|TRBV5-1
CASRGYSSKNIQYF
TGCGCCAGCAGAGGTTACAGTTCCAAAAACATTCAGTACTTC
>TRBJ2-1|.|.|TRBV27
CASRSWSSYNEQFF
TGTGCCAGCAGAAGCTGGAGCTCCTACAATGAGCAGTTCTTC
>TRBJ2-7|.|.|TRBV27
CASSTQPGYLYEQYF
TGTGCCAGCAGTACTCAGCCGGGGTACCTCTACGAGCAGTACTTC
>TRBJ2-7|TRBD2|.|TRBV5-5
CASSLELGTSGYEQYF
TGTGCCAGCAGCTTGGAGTTAGGGACTAGCGGGTACGAGCAGTACTTC
>TRBJ2-7|.|.|TRBV6-5
CASSYSSDSATYEQYF
TGTGCCAGCAGTTACTCTTCGGACAGTGCGACCTACGAGCAGTACTTC
>TRBJ1-1|.|.|TRBV6-1
CASSGRGGTEAFF
TGTGCCAGCAGTGGTCGGGGGGGCACTGAAGCTTTCTTT
>TRBJ2-7|TRBD2|.|TRBV6-5
CASRNPLAGSYEQYF
TGTGCCAGCAGAAACCCCCTAGCGGGTAGCTACGAGCAGTACTTC
>TRBJ1-6|.|.|TRBV15
CATSREAGPYNSPLHF
TGTGCCACCAGCAGAGAGGCAGGCCCCTATAATTCACCCCTCCACTTT
>TRBJ2-7|TRBD2|.|TRBV28
CASRTPAGGCYEQYF
TGTGCCAGCAGGACCCCAGCGGGAGGATGTTACGAGCAGTACTTC
>TRBJ2-6|.|.|TRBV7-2
CASSPVASGANVLTF
TGTGCCAGCAGCCCTGTCGCGTCTGGGGCCAACGTCCTGACTTTC
>TRBJ1-3|.|once|TRBV9
CASSLISGSRRGNTIYF
TGTGCCAGCAGCCTTATCTCGGGTAGTCGAAGGGGAAACACCATATATTTT
>TRBJ2-5|TRBD2|.|TRBV28
CASSLCTAQCSGRVEGETQYF
TGTGCCAGCAGTTTATGCACAGCGCAGTGTAGCGGGAGGGTGGAGGGAGAGACCCAGTACTTC
>TRBJ2-3|TRBD2|few|TRBV27
CASRPPPSGHASTDTQYF
TGTGCCAGCAGACCCCCTCCTAGCGGACACGCTAGCACAGATACGCAGTATTTT
>TRBJ2-7|TRBD1|.|TRBV11-2
CASSLYLARTGDWSEQYF
TGTGCCAGCAGCTTATACCTGGCCCGGACAGGGGATTGGTCCGAGCAGTACTTC
>TRBJ1-2|.|once|TRBV29-1
CSVPLWEAGTIGNYGYTF
.
>TRBJ2-1|.|.|TRBV28
CASRPSFSDEQFF
TGTGCCAGCAGACCTTCTTTCTCGGATGAGCAGTTCTTC
>TRBJ2-7|TRBD1|few|TRBV5-1
CASSAGQGPYEQYF
TGCGCCAGCAGCGCTGGACAGGGGCCCTACGAGCAGTACTTC
>TRBJ1-5|.|.|TRBV27
CASTLQQDTHSNQPQHF
TGTGCCAGCACCCTCCAACAGGATACTCATAGCAATCAGCCCCAGCATTTT
>TRBJ2-3|TRBD2|.|TRBV19
CASSSSGSGTDTQYF
TGTGCCAGTAGTAGCAGCGGGAGTGGGACAGATACGCAGTATTTT
>TRBJ2-5|.|few|TRBV25-1
CASRVEVRGEETQYF
TGTGCCAGCAGGGTTGAAGTTCGCGGGGAAGAGACCCAGTACTTC
>TRBJ1-1|.|.|TRBV10-1
CASRGSGDTEAFF
TGCGCCAGCAGAGGAAGCGGGGACACTGAAGCTTTCTTT
>TRBJ1-6|.|.|TRBV29-1
CSVATSRDSPLHF
TGCAGCGTCGCGACCTCTCGGGATTCACCCCTCCACTTT
>TRBJ1-1|.|.|TRBV5-4
CASSLSSVNTEAFF
TGTGCCAGCAGCTTGTCTTCGGTGAACACTGAAGCTTTCTTT
>TRBJ1-1|.|.|TRBV5-1
CASSPRGGTEAFF
TGCGCCAGCAGCCCGAGGGGGGGCACTGAAGCTTTCTTT
>TRBJ2-3|TRBD1|.|TRBV28
CASSFRDRGEDTQYF
TGTGCCAGCAGTTTCCGGGACAGGGGGGAAGATACGCAGTATTTT
>TRBJ2-7|.|.|TRBV29-1
CSVGSKREQYF
TGCAGCGTTGGGTCGAAGAGGGAGCAGTACTTC
>TRBJ2-7|.|once|TRBV25-1
CASSEQGPVNYEQYF
TGTGCCAGCAGTGAACAGGGCCCAGTAAACTACGAGCAGTACTTC
>TRBJ2-3|.|.|TRBV11-3
CASSCGDTDTQYF
TGTGCCAGCAGCTGCGGGGATACAGATACGCAGTATTTT
>TRBJ2-3|TRBD2|.|TRBV13
CASSLPGTSGRNGTDTQYF
TGTGCCAGCAGCTTACCCGGGACTAGCGGGAGGAACGGCACAGATACGCAGTATTTT
>TRBJ2-7|.|.|TRBV7-9
CASSFIYEQYF
TGTGCCAGCAGCTTCATCTACGAGCAGTACTTC
>TRBJ2-5|.|.|TRBV10-1
CASSSDRKETQYF
TGCGCCAGCAGTTCCGACAGGAAGGAGACCCAGTACTTC
>TRBJ2-7|TRBD1|.|TRBV5-6
CASSFGEIGQAVYEQYF
TGTGCCAGCAGCTTCGGGGAGATTGGACAGGCCGTATACGAGCAGTACTTC
>TRBJ1-2|TRBD1|.|TRBV2
CASTVDRERVYYGYTF
TGTGCCAGCACTGTCGACAGGGAAAGGGTTTACTATGGCTACACCTTC
>TRBJ1-2|.|.|TRBV27
CASSRTYRTHYGYTF
TGTGCCAGCAGCCGAACCTACCGAACTCACTATGGCTACACCTTC
>TRBJ1-5|.|few|TRBV4-1
CASSQDSGGNQPQHF
TGCGCCAGCAGCCAAGATTCCGGCGGGAATCAGCCCCAGCATTTT
>TRBJ1-5|.|.|TRBV2
CASSERQEGNQPQHF
TGTGCCAGCAGTGAACGACAGGAGGGCAATCAGCCCCAGCATTTT
>TRBJ1-5|.|.|TRBV9
CASSADRWNQPQHF
TGTGCCAGCAGCGCCGACAGGTGGAATCAGCCCCAGCATTTT
>TRBJ2-1|.|.|TRBV11-2
CASSLVVSAGQFF
TGTGCCAGCAGCTTAGTCGTTTCAGCGGGGCAGTTCTTC
>TRBJ2-7|TRBD1|.|TRBV4-2
CASSPDGYRDRGRGERDEQYF
TGTGCCAGCAGCCCGGACGGCTACCGGGACAGGGGGCGCGGGGAGCGCGACGAGCAGTACTTC
>TRBJ2-1|TRBD2|.|TRBV19
CASSGLAGGYNEQFF
TGTGCCAGTAGCGGGTTAGCGGGAGGTTACAATGAGCAGTTCTTC
>TRBJ2-3|TRBD2|.|TRBV7-9
CASSCGTSRCTDTQYF
TGTGCCAGCAGCTGCGGGACTAGCAGGTGCACAGATACGCAGTATTTT
>TRBJ1-2|TRBD1|.|TRBV19
CASSMGQGLDGYTF
TGTGCCAGTAGTATGGGACAGGGACTAGATGGCTACACCTTC
>TRBJ1-1|.|.|TRBV5-6
CASSPRPMNTEAFF
TGTGCCAGCAGCCCCAGGCCTATGAACACTGAAGCTTTCTTT